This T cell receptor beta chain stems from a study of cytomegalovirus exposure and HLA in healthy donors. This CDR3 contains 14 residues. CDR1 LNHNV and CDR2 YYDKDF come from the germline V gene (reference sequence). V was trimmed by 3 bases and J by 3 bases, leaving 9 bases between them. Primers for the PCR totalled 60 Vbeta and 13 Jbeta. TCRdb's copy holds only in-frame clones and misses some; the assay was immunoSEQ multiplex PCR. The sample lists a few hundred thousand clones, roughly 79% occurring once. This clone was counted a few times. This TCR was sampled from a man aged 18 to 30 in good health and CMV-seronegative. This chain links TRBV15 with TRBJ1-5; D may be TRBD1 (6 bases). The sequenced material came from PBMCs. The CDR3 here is CATSRDSYNQPQHF. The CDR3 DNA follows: TGTGCCACCAGCAGGGACAGTTACAATCAGCCCCAGCATTTT. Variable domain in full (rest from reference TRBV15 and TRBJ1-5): DAMVIQNPRYQVTQFGKPVTLSCSQTLNHNVMYWYQQKSSQAPKLLFHYYDKDFNNEADTPDNFQSRRPNTSFCFLDIRSPGLGDTAMYLCATSRDSYNQPQHFGDGTRLSIL.